Below, 5 T cell receptor beta chains from the same sample are listed, as sequenced in a study of shared clonotypes between healthy human individuals (dated by TCRdb to 2018 to 2021). The library was prepared using the immunoSEQ multiplex PCR assay. In TCRdb, the immuneACCESS table is reduced to in-frame sequences with V and J assigned. These tables do not hold every clone; where another copy was compared, an unresolved V gene accounts for under half, and the others remain unexplained. The sample table lists about 710,000 clones, approximately 72% of them with a count of one. Of the sample, over 1.5% is held by the ten largest clones. Sample: memory CD4+ T cells sorted from blood. The cell subset or site label here, explained by the study, means: CD45RA-negative fraction. The receptors were gathered from a woman aged 30 to 39 in good health.

The chain combines TRBV18 with TRBJ2-2; D is unresolved. Germline values: CDR1 KGHSH, CDR2 LQKENI. The ends were cut back, 3 bases at V and 1 base at J, with 6 bases in the middle. The CDR3 covers 14 residues. The CDR3 loop reads CASSPIRNTGELFF. CDR3 coding DNA: TGTGCCAGCTCACCGATCAGGAACACCGGGGAGCTGTTTTTT.

The rearrangement links TRBV27 to TRBJ1-1; D is possibly TRBD1 (5 bases). Per the germline V gene, CDR1 is MNHEY and CDR2 is SMNVEV (reference sequence). The CDR3 totals 16 residues. With 5 bases removed from V and 6 bases from J, the gap between germline ends came to 22 bases. The CDR3 DNA is TGTGCCAGCAGTCAACTCCAAGGAGGGGAAGGTGCTGAAGCTTTCTTT. Amino acids: CASSQLQGGEGAEAFF.

This chain links TRBV5-5 with TRBJ1-1, with D uncertain. The germline V and J ends were trimmed by 0 bases and 0 bases, with 9 bases remaining between them. CDR3 length: 15 residues. Per germline, CDR1 SGHKS and CDR2 YYEKEE (reference sequence). The CDR3 here is CASSLGGLLNTEAFF. The CDR3 DNA is TGTGCCAGCAGCTTGGGTGGACTATTGAACACTGAAGCTTTCTTT.

The genes are TRBV9 and TRBJ1-5; 7 bases are shared with TRBD1. Trimming removed 3 bases from V and 3 bases from J; junction bases left unmatched: 3. The CDR3 has 14 residues. From germline, CDR1 is SGDLS and CDR2 YYNGEE. CDR3 protein: CASSAGTDNQPQHF. In nucleotides, the CDR3 is TGTGCCAGCAGCGCAGGGACAGACAATCAGCCCCAGCATTTT.

The chain joins TRBV7-7 to TRBJ2-1; tentative D call: TRBD2 (5 bases). With 3 bases removed from V and 5 bases from J, the gap between germline ends came to 11 bases. The CDR3 loop spans 14 amino acids. Germline assignment: CDR1 SSHAT and CDR2 FNYEAQ (reference sequence). Written as DNA, the CDR3 is TGTGCCAGCAGCTTGGTCGGGAACCACAATGAGCAGTTCTTC. Translation: CASSLVGNHNEQFF.